Listed here are 16 T cell receptor beta chains from one sample, sequenced in a study of shared clonotypes between healthy human individuals. Assay used: immunoSEQ multiplex PCR; TCRdb lists only in-frame clones, some missing. The table shows approximately 2.5 million clones, with 85% to 95% occurring only once. Sequencing was carried out using naive CD4+ T cells sorted from blood. Specified subset: CD45RA+ positively selected. These receptors were taken from a man between 18 and 29 years old in good health.

This chain links TRBV21-1 with TRBJ2-3; the DNA was not compared with TRBD1, the D call given in the table. TRBV21-1 is termed a pseudogene. This CDR3 has 14 residues. CDR3 sequence reads: CASSKAFRADTQYF. Written as DNA, the CDR3 is TGTGCCAGCAGCAAAGCTTTCAGGGCTGATACGCAGTATTTT.

The chain joins TRBV12-5 to TRBJ1-1, with D perhaps matching TRBD1 (5 bases). The CDR3 length is 12 residues. Per the germline V gene, CDR1 is LGHNT and CDR2 is FRNRAP. The CDR3 reads CAVTGTNTEAFF. DNA of the CDR3: TGTGCCGTTACGGGGACGAACACTGAAGCTTTCTTT.

As regards this clone: The sample holds other DNA sequences that translate to the same CDR3. The genes are TRBV30 and TRBJ1-4; D unclear. Per the germline V gene, CDR1 is GTSNPN and CDR2 is SVGIG (reference sequence). Between the trimmed V and J ends, which lost 0 bases and 5 bases, there was a span of 7 bases. This CDR3 contains 13 residues. Written as DNA, the CDR3 is TGTGCCTGGAGTGTATCGGGGAATGAAAAACTGTTTTTT. This gives the protein CAWSVSGNEKLFF.

In regard to this clone: A junction end diverges from the germline sequence, so it may reflect a read error. The chain carries TRBV7-7 and TRBJ2-5; no reliable D call. Germline CDR1 and CDR2: SSHAT and FNYEAQ (reference sequence). The CDR3 has 15 amino acids. CDR3 sequence (DNA): TGTGCTAGCAGCTTAGGGCTAACCCGTGAGGAGACCCAGTACTTC. Translation gives CASSLGLTREETQYF.

This chain uses TRBV5-5 with TRBJ2-7; D remains ambiguous. CDR1 and CDR2 (germline): SGHKS, YYEKEE (reference sequence). The length of the CDR3 is 15 residues. Trimming removed 1 base from V and 2 bases from J, with 13 bases in between. The CDR3 reads CASSLLPTLAYEQYF. The DNA for the CDR3 is TGTGCCAGCAGCTTGTTGCCGACTTTGGCCTACGAGCAGTACTTC.

The V and J genes are TRBV29-1 and TRBJ2-7, with 8 bases identical to TRBD1. The CDR3 contains 13 residues. CDR1 is SQVTM, CDR2 ANQGSEA, per germline. The V and J ends lost 2 bases and 7 bases, in that order; junction bases with no gene match: 7. The DNA of the CDR3 is TGCAGCGTTGAAAGTCAGGGGGCGGGGGAGCAGTACTTC. As protein: CSVESQGAGEQYF.

The V call is TRBV30, the J call TRBJ1-6; 8 nucleotides agree with TRBD1. CDR1 is GTSNPN and CDR2 is SVGIG in the germline V gene (reference sequence). This CDR3 contains 15 residues. V was pared by 4 bases and J by 5 bases, with 7 bases of the junction left unmatched. CDR3 residues: CAWIPPDRDNSPLHF. Written as DNA, the CDR3 is TGTGCCTGGATCCCACCGGACAGGGATAATTCACCCCTCCACTTT.

V and J are TRBV28 and TRBJ1-1; D ambiguous. V was shortened by 3 bases and J by 7 bases, with 18 bases between the two germline ends. Germline lookup yields CDR1 MDHEN and CDR2 SYDVKM. The CDR3 has 15 residues. The CDR3 spells CASSFSSDYRLEAFF. The CDR3 DNA follows: TGTGCCAGCAGTTTTTCATCGGACTACAGACTTGAAGCTTTCTTT.

The chain combines TRBV14 with TRBJ2-3; the D gene could be TRBD1 or TRBD2 (5 bases each). The CDR3 has 17 amino acids. The germline V gene has CDR1 SGHDN and CDR2 FVKESK. V lost 0 bases, J lost 1 base, and 14 bases lay in between. The DNA for the CDR3 is TGTGCCAGCAGCCAAGATCTCGGGGACCGTCGCACAGATACGCAGTATTTT. It translates to CASSQDLGDRRTDTQYF.

The CDR3 nucleotides are TGTGCCAGCAGTGACGGCGTTCCTAGCACAGATACGCAGTATTTT. Its translation: CASSDGVPSTDTQYF. This chain links TRBV25-1 with TRBJ2-3; D not certain. The V gene's germline CDR1 is MGHDK and CDR2 SYGVNS. This CDR3 spans 15 amino acids. V lost 3 bases and J 0 bases, leaving 10 bases between the germline ends.

This clone appeared a single time. This sequence joins TRBV30 and TRBJ2-2; no definite D call. Germline V gene data show CDR1 as GTSNPN and CDR2 as SVGIG (reference sequence). The CDR3 is made up of 14 amino acids. Trimming took off 8 bases at V and 1 base at J, with 14 bases between the two ends. DNA of the CDR3: TGTGCCCACGAAGCTAGGGTGAACACCGGGGAGCTGTTTTTT. It translates to CAHEARVNTGELFF.

A few counts support this clone. The genes are TRBV27 and TRBJ1-6; no clear D. Deletions cut 7 bases from V and 9 bases from J, with 13 bases between. CDR3 length: 13 residues. Germline CDR1 reads MNHEY; CDR2 reads SMNVEV (reference sequence). This CDR3 reads CASNAGIGSPLHF. The CDR3 DNA reads TGTGCCAGCAATGCGGGGATAGGTTCACCCCTCCACTTT.

This chain uses TRBV9 with TRBJ1-6; the match to TRBD1 covers 9 bases. CDR1 is SGDLS and CDR2 is YYNGEE in the germline V gene. The CDR3 contains 15 residues. The trim removed 3 bases at V and 7 bases at J, leaving 5 bases unmatched. The CDR3, as DNA: TGTGCCAGCAGCGCGATACAGGGGGCGAATTCACCCCTCCACTTT. Residues: CASSAIQGANSPLHF.

The chain uses TRBV6-6 and TRBJ1-5; unclear D gene. V gave up 0 bases and J gave up 4 bases, with 4 bases separating them. The CDR3 extends over 13 amino acids. Germline V lookup: CDR1 MNHNY, CDR2 SVGAGI (reference sequence). As DNA, the CDR3 is TGTGCCAGCAGTTACTCCTATAATCAGCCCCAGCATTTT. It yields the protein CASSYSYNQPQHF.

The V gene is TRBV4-2, the J gene TRBJ2-7; 12 nucleotides align to TRBD2. The CDR3 is 16 amino acids. The ends lost 2 bases at V and 4 bases at J; junction bases unmatched: 6. CDR1 and CDR2 from the germline V gene are LGHNA and YNFKEQ. The CDR3 nucleotides read TGTGCCAGCAGCCAAACGACTAGCGGGGGACAATACGAGCAGTACTTC. Translating gives CASSQTTSGGQYEQYF.

There are many counts of this clone. The chain has TRBV30 and TRBJ1-3; no clear D. There are 16 residues in the CDR3. The V end was cut by 0 bases, the J end by 8 bases, with 20 bases between. CDR1 and CDR2 from the germline V gene are GTSNPN and SVGIG (reference sequence). The CDR3 region is CAWSVLPGFGGDTIYF. DNA for the CDR3: TGTGCCTGGAGTGTACTCCCGGGTTTCGGCGGGGACACCATATATTTT.